This T cell receptor (beta chain) was sequenced in a study of blood T cell repertoires in COVID-19. In the study overall: There were acute and convalescent COVID-19 samples, and they came from the United States, Italy and Spain.

In assigning cohorts, the study relied on participant-reported clinical history. Two negative PCRs, clearance, or symptom resolution characterized the recovered Cohort 3 donors. The authors' processing: Estimated nucleated cell counts came from reference gene primer amplification. Here immunoSEQ multiplex PCR was the method, and the copy in TCRdb shows in-frame clones only, minus some. V and J calls and clone size are as listed in that table; D and trimming were resolved from the DNA. The repertoire holds 450,000 to 500,000 clones, 75% to 90% seen once, with under 0.85% in the top ten. Germline CDR1 and CDR2: MDHEN and SYDVKM. The CDR3 has 14 residues. Trimming stripped 8 bases from V and 8 bases from J, with 21 bases between.

Specimen: PBMCs or T cells enriched from blood (not recorded which). The chain has TRBV28 and TRBJ1-2, with a weak D call TRBD1 (5 bases). The sequence came from a woman aged 18-29 years who had recovered from COVID-19. CDR3 nucleotide sequence: TGTGCCAGCTCCTTATCCGGGGGGTTGTTAGGCTACACCTTC. Protein sequence: CASSLSGGLLGYTF.